This paragraph covers one TCR beta chain sequence. Sequenced by immunoSEQ multiplex PCR; TCRdb stores in-frame clones only, minus some. The table records 110,000 to 150,000 clones, 70% to 90% of them present only once. The sample belongs to a study of blood T cell repertoires in COVID-19. Across the study: T cells, B-cell-depleted T cells, or PBMCs provided the cDNA or gDNA that served as material.

Germline loops: CDR1 DFQATT, CDR2 SNEGSKA (reference sequence). Trimming removed 4 bases at V and 3 bases at J, with 6 bases between. CDR3 length: 11 residues. Sample: PBMCs or T cells enriched from blood (not recorded which). The gene calls are TRBV20-1 and TRBJ2-5; D call uncertain. The sequence was collected from a man between 50 and 59 years old who had recovered from COVID-19. The CDR3 spells CSATDKETQYF. The CDR3 DNA is TGCAGTGCTACTGATAAAGAGACCCAGTACTTC.